Presented here are 28 T cell receptor beta chains from one specimen sequenced in a study of T cell repertoires in aging, cancer and after chemotherapy. Peripheral blood genomic DNA, not sorted cells or RNA, was the template. A mixed TRB-A/B primer pool amplified rearranged TRB by multiplex touch-down PCR. Using its own MiXCR run on the multiplex PCR reads, TCRdb lists one record per CDR3 protein. Of thousands of distinct CDR3 sequences in the sample, roughly 22% were seen once. The specimen sequenced was blood. The receptors shown here come from a human donor with a blood cancer.

The J gene is TRBJ2-7, the V gene TRBV7-3, with TRBD2 matching 9 bases. Trimming removed 2 bases from V and 4 bases from J; junction bases left unmatched: 6. Germline V gene sequence: CDR1 SGHTA, CDR2 FQGTGA. The CDR3 sequence is 15 residues long. The CDR3 sequence is CASSLCLAGLYEQYF. The CDR3 DNA reads as TGTGCCAGCAGCTTATGCCTAGCGGGACTTTACGAGCAGTACTTC.

This clonotype was detected only a few times. The rearrangement joins TRBV4-2 to TRBJ1-5, with TRBD1 identical over 8 bases. Germline V CDR1 and CDR2: LGHNA, YNFKEQ. Trimming took 3 bases from V and 0 from J; bases not matched to a gene: 1. This CDR3 comprises 15 residues. DNA of the CDR3: TGTGCCAGCAGCCAGGACAGGGATAGCAATCAGCCCCAGCATTTT. Amino acid sequence: CASSQDRDSNQPQHF.

Judged by abundance, this clonotype is medium-sized. Given the absence of the conserved phenylalanine or tryptophan at the CDR3 end, a read error is likely. The DNA is left out, because the CDR3 cannot be placed on it with certainty; the CDR3 is given as TCRdb lists it. This chain's CDR3 is CASSSGQGVPRWS. The chain is built from TRBV5-6 and TRBJ2-7; TRBD1 reflects the table's D call only, with no check against the DNA. The germline gives CDR1 SGHDT, CDR2 YYEEEE. The CDR3 region is 13 residues in length, termini included.

A few counts support this clonotype. The chain is built from TRBV4-3 and TRBJ1-6; D call uncertain. The CDR3 runs to 17 residues. V gave up 1 base and J gave up 0 bases, with 10 bases separating them. Germline CDR1 is LGHNA and CDR2 is YSLEER. The CDR3 nucleotides are TGCGCCAGCAGCCAAGTAATTGGGATCTCCTATAATTCACCCCTCCACTTT. Its protein product is CASSQVIGISYNSPLHF.

This clonotype was counted only a few times. This chain connects TRBV10-3 to TRBJ2-1, with 11 bases matching TRBD2. Germline CDR1 and CDR2: ENHRY and SYGVKD. Trimming cost V 7 bases and J 0 bases; bases outside gene matches: 14. The CDR3 extends over 19 amino acids. This CDR3 reads CAINRGASGRTSSYNEQFF. The CDR3, as DNA: TGTGCCATCAACCGAGGGGCTAGCGGGAGGACAAGCTCCTACAATGAGCAGTTCTTC.

On this clonotype: With a much larger clone just one base away, this may be a read error. This rearrangement joins TRBV29-1 to TRBJ2-7; D is undetermined. Germline lookup yields CDR1 SQVTM and CDR2 ANQGSEA. There are 13 residues in the CDR3. Trimming left V 7 bases short and J 10 bases short, with 23 bases between. The CDR3 DNA reads TGCAGCGCCCTGGTGGGTGGGGTGAACAGACAGTACTTC. It codes for CSALVGGVNRQYF.

With regard to this clonotype: One end of the junction varies from germline; a read error may be responsible. The CDR3 region has the DNA TGCGCCAGCAGCTATTTTGGGAACACCGGGGAGCTGTTTTTT. Translation gives CASSYFGNTGELFF. The chain carries TRBV5-5 and TRBJ2-2; no clear D. The CDR3 covers 14 residues. Germline lookup yields CDR1 SGHKS and CDR2 YYEKEE (reference sequence).

This clonotype is medium-sized in the sample. This chain connects TRBV6-1 to TRBJ2-2, with D hard to call. Germline CDR1 MNHNS, CDR2 SASEGT. V was trimmed by 6 bases and J by 4 bases, leaving 12 bases between them. The CDR3 loop spans 14 amino acids. As DNA, the CDR3 is TGTGCCAGCAGGGCAGGCATGCCCACCGGGGAGCTGTTTTTT. It codes for CASRAGMPTGELFF.

The chain is built from TRBV7-9 and TRBJ2-3, with D hard to call. V shed 5 bases and J shed 0 bases, with 9 bases lying between them. The CDR3 is 14 residues long. In germline, CDR1 is SEHNR, CDR2 FQNEAQ (reference sequence). This CDR3 reads CASSPPGSTDTQYF. For the CDR3, the DNA is TGTGCCAGCAGCCCCCCCGGGAGCACAGATACGCAGTATTTT.

This clonotype has a handful of counts. This sequence joins TRBV6-5 and TRBJ1-3; the match to TRBD1 covers 9 bases. Germline loops: CDR1 MNHEY, CDR2 SVGAGI. The CDR3 has 17 residues. J gave up 4 bases and V 2 bases, and 9 bases lay outside the gene matches. This chain's CDR3 is CASSYGPGQGWGNTIYF. The CDR3 DNA follows: TGTGCCAGCAGTTACGGGCCGGGACAGGGATGGGGAAACACCATATATTTT.

This clonotype qualifies as medium-sized. The J gene is TRBJ2-7, the V gene TRBV27, with a tentative D call TRBD1 (5 bases). With 6 bases removed from V and 3 bases from J, the gap between germline ends came to 12 bases. Germline V gene lookup returns CDR1 MNHEY and CDR2 SMNVEV (reference sequence). This CDR3 is built from 13 residues. CDR3 region: CASRRQINYEQYF. CDR3 bases: TGTGCCAGCAGACGACAGATTAACTACGAGCAGTACTTC.

The chain joins TRBV27 to TRBJ2-1; 9 bases align to TRBD1. Trimming took 5 bases from V and 2 from J; bases not matched to a gene: 22. The CDR3 totals 21 residues. CDR1 is MNHEY and CDR2 is SMNVEV in the germline V gene (reference sequence). The CDR3 DNA is TGTGCCAGCAGTGATGCAACAACCCGGGACAGGGTCAATGATGCCTACAATGAGCAGTTCTTC. Its translation: CASSDATTRDRVNDAYNEQFF.

V is TRBV28 and J is TRBJ2-3, with TRBD2 as a possible D gene (6 bases). The CDR3 covers 17 residues. Between the trimmed V and J ends, which lost 5 bases and 4 bases, there was a span of 22 bases. Germline V gene data show CDR1 as MDHEN and CDR2 as SYDVKM. The CDR3 here is CASSQPRGEVDPDTQYF. CDR3 DNA: TGTGCCAGCAGTCAGCCTCGAGGGGAGGTCGATCCAGATACGCAGTATTTT. Complete variable domain (other parts from reference TRBV28 and TRBJ2-3): DVKVTQSSRYLVKRTGEKVFLECVQDMDHENMFWYRQDPGLGLRLIYFSYDVKMKEKGDIPEGYSVSREKKERFSLILESASTNQTSMYLCASSQPRGEVDPDTQYFGPGTRLTVL.

V and J are TRBV19 and TRBJ2-1; D is uncertain. V was cut by 5 bases and J by 3 bases, with 8 bases left in between. Germline V gives CDR1 LNHDA, CDR2 SQIVND (reference sequence). This CDR3 region has 13 residues. CDR3 loop: CASSPLLYNEQFF. The CDR3 coding sequence is TGTGCCAGTAGTCCACTCCTCTACAATGAGCAGTTCTTC.

For this clonotype: A read error is possible here, since a much larger clone lies one base away. The V and J genes are TRBV6-5 and TRBJ1-5; D uncertain. The CDR3 spans 16 residues. Germline V CDR1 and CDR2: MNHEY, SVGAGI. Deletions cut 6 bases from V and 3 bases from J, with 18 bases between. DNA of the CDR3: TGTGCCAGCAGCCAACGGGAAGGGCTCAACAATCAGCCCCAGCATTTT. Amino acid sequence: CASSQREGLNNQPQHF.

This clonotype was counted a single time. The V gene is TRBV11-2, the J gene TRBJ2-7; TRBD1 matches at 7 bases. CDR1 is SGHAT and CDR2 is FQNNGV in the germline V gene. V trimming: 1 base; J trimming: 3 bases; junction bases outside the gene matches: 3. CDR3 size: 14 residues. The CDR3, as DNA: TGTGCCAGCAGCTTAGGGGCAGGGGGCTACGAGCAGTACTTC. Protein: CASSLGAGGYEQYF.

Judged by abundance, this clonotype is medium-sized. The chain combines TRBV19 with TRBJ2-1; 12 positions agree with TRBD2. The V gene's germline CDR1 is LNHDA and CDR2 SQIVND (reference sequence). Trimming at V came to 7 bases and at J to 8 bases, leaving 12 bases not matched to a gene. The CDR3 is made up of 16 amino acids. CDR3 nucleotides: TGTGCCAGTAACCTTCTAGCGGGAGGGCCCAGCGATGAGCAGTTCTTC. Protein: CASNLLAGGPSDEQFF.

This clonotype is medium-sized by share. The rearrangement uses TRBV19 and TRBJ1-2; no reliable D call. V lost 8 bases, J lost 2 bases, and 18 bases lay in between. Germline V lookup: CDR1 LNHDA, CDR2 SQIVND (reference sequence). The CDR3 is 15 residues long. CDR3 in DNA: TGTGCCAGTGCCACTTACCCGGCGGGGAACTATGGCTACACCTTC. It translates to CASATYPAGNYGYTF.

This clonotype is judged medium-sized. The V call is TRBV6-6, the J call TRBJ2-2; 8 bases agree with TRBD2. Germline lookup yields CDR1 MNHNY and CDR2 SVGAGI (reference sequence). V lost 7 bases and J lost 6; bases outside the gene matches: 10. The CDR3 contains 15 residues. DNA of the CDR3: TGTGCCAGCACTGGGGAGCTAGCGGGCGCCGGGGAGCTGTTTTTT. This gives the protein CASTGELAGAGELFF.

The chain is built from TRBV7-2 and TRBJ2-1, with D hard to call. Trimming stripped 2 bases from V and 6 bases from J, with 11 bases between. This CDR3 is 14 amino acids long. Germline CDR1 and CDR2: SGHTA and FQGNSA. CDR3 DNA sequence: TGTGCCAGCAGCTTAAGTCCGAGTACCAATGAGCAGTTCTTC. Encoded protein: CASSLSPSTNEQFF.

In its sample, this clonotype ranks as medium-sized (0.01 to 0.1%). The chain combines TRBV12-3 or TRBV12-4 with TRBJ2-6; the D gene is possibly TRBD1 (5 bases). This CDR3 contains 15 residues. The ends were cut back, 10 bases at V and 2 bases at J, with 15 bases in the middle. CDR3 sequence: CATHQGSPGANVLTF. The CDR3 DNA reads TGTGCCACCCACCAGGGCTCCCCTGGGGCCAACGTCCTGACTTTC.

This clonotype has only a few counts. This chain uses TRBV24-1 with TRBJ2-4, with D tentatively TRBD1 or TRBD2 (5 bases each). Per germline, CDR1 KGHDR and CDR2 SFDVKD. V was pared by 0 bases and J by 16 bases, with 27 bases between. The CDR3 runs 17 residues. The CDR3 here is CATSDLGDEGLLAREYF. As DNA, the CDR3 is TGTGCCACCAGTGATTTGGGGGACGAGGGCCTTCTGGCCCGTGAATACTTC.

This clonotype is categorized as medium-sized. V and J are TRBV6-5 and TRBJ2-1; no clear D gene. Looked up from germline, CDR1 is MNHEY and CDR2 is SVGAGI. Trimming pared 4 bases from V and 7 bases from J, leaving 8 bases between. The CDR3 length is 12 residues. CDR3 coding DNA: TGTGCCAGCAGTTTGACTCGTAATGAGCAGTTCTTC. Its translation is CASSLTRNEQFF.

This clonotype has a handful of counts. This chain links TRBV12-3 or TRBV12-4 with TRBJ1-5; no reliable D call. CDR3 length: 11 residues. The V end was cut by 6 bases, the J end by 14 bases, with 14 bases between. The CDR3 region is CASSAGRPKHF. CDR3 sequence (DNA): TGTGCCAGCAGCGCCGGGAGACCTAAGCATTTT.

The chain recombines TRBV20-1 with TRBJ2-3; TRBD1 matches 8 bases. CDR1 is DFQATT, CDR2 SNEGSKA, per germline (reference sequence). There are 16 residues in the CDR3. V was clipped by 7 bases and J by 1 base; unmatched bases: 13. CDR3 amino acids: CSVLLGGQGGTDTQYF. CDR3 sequence (DNA): TGCAGTGTTCTTTTGGGTGGACAGGGAGGCACAGATACGCAGTATTTT.

The chain uses TRBV27 and TRBJ1-1, with 10 bases that match TRBD1. The CDR3 contains 17 residues. CDR1 and CDR2 from the germline V gene are MNHEY and SMNVEV (reference sequence). The trim removed 7 bases at V and 1 base at J, leaving 12 bases unmatched. The CDR3 loop is CASTPQVGTGANTEAFF. CDR3 DNA sequence: TGTGCCAGCACGCCCCAGGTCGGGACAGGGGCGAACACTGAAGCTTTCTTT.

V is TRBV28 and J is TRBJ1-1; TRBD1 is a possible D gene (6 bases). The CDR3 spans 14 residues. With 3 bases removed from V and 0 bases from J, the gap between germline ends came to 8 bases. The germline V gene has CDR1 MDHEN and CDR2 SYDVKM. The CDR3 DNA reads TGTGCCAGCAGTTTGGACAGCCTGAACACTGAAGCTTTCTTT. Amino acid sequence: CASSLDSLNTEAFF.

In the case of this clonotype: A read error is possible here, since a much larger clone lies one base away. The chain joins TRBV29-1 to TRBJ2-1, with 7 bases fitting TRBD1. The CDR3 length is 15 residues. Germline loops: CDR1 SQVTM, CDR2 ANQGSEA. Trimming took 6 bases from V and 6 from J; bases not matched to a gene: 14. The CDR3 here is CSVRLIGGIGNEQFF. The CDR3 nucleotides are TGCAGCGTCCGCTTGATAGGGGGCATAGGCAATGAGCAGTTCTTC.